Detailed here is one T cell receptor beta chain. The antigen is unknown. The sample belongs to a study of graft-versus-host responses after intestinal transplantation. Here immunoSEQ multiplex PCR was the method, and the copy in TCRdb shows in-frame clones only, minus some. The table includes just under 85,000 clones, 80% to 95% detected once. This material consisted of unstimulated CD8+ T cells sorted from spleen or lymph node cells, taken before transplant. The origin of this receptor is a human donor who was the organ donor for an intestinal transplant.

In DNA, the CDR3 is TGTGCTAGTGGTACGGGACAGACGAACACTGAAGCTTTCTTT. Translated: CASGTGQTNTEAFF. This chain links TRBV12-5 with TRBJ1-1, with TRBD1 matching over 7 bases. V was pared by 5 bases and J by 1 base, with 4 bases of the junction left unmatched. Germline CDR1 and CDR2: LGHNT and FRNRAP. This CDR3 has 14 amino acids.